These T cell receptor beta chains were read from a single sample in a study of blood T cell repertoires in COVID-19. Profiling relied on immunoSEQ multiplex PCR, and the TCRdb table lists in-frame clones only, not all of them. The sample carries 70,000 to 90,000 clones, roughly 85% recorded once. Source material: peripheral blood. These receptor sequences come from an elderly woman with acute or convalescent COVID-19. Each CDR3 is given with its conserved first and last residue. Each record gives: V gene, CDR3 protein.

V: TRBV29-1
CDR3: CSEHSRPKTGRRYEQYF

V: TRBV27
CDR3: CASSFGIQGNTEAFF

V: TRBV7-2
CDR3: CASSTQLAGRTDTQYF

V: TRBV18
CDR3: CASSPGRREALLAKNIQYF

V: TRBV7-6
CDR3: CASSLAPSGNMGEQFF

V: TRBV6-6
CDR3: CASSIRGWDQPQHF

V: TRBV9
CDR3: CASSVGQAVTYEQYF

V: TRBV25-1
CDR3: CASSDSLDSPLHF

V: TRBV7-6
CDR3: CASSLAAPSGLETQYF

V: TRBV5-1
CDR3: CASSLGSRAGWTEAFF

V: TRBV9
CDR3: CASSPGTRTDTQYF

V: TRBV5-4
CDR3: CASSLGGRGLTDTQYF

V: TRBV11-1
CDR3: CASSRLAGGFGETQYF

V: TRBV9
CDR3: CASSTGANTGELFF

V: TRBV2
CDR3: CASSAQGSTEAFF

V: TRBV4-1
CDR3: CASSQEEERQGRAKLFF

V: TRBV29-1
CDR3: CSVRTGGNTGELFF

V: TRBV5-1
CDR3: CASSPRGGSPTDEQFF

V: TRBV20-1
CDR3: CSAMGRTEAFF

V: TRBV9
CDR3: CASSGDRGGEAFF

V: TRBV5-6
CDR3: CASSQVVVGRNEKLFF

V: TRBV5-1
CDR3: CASSVGGTGGSPLHF

V: TRBV12-5
CDR3: CASGSRRGYTEAFF

V: TRBV18
CDR3: CASSPQRSNQPQHF

V: TRBV2
CDR3: CASSTGVRTEAFF

V: TRBV6-5
CDR3: CASTQGASYNEQFF